The source of this T cell receptor (beta chain) is a study of blood T cells in healthy people across ages. Study outcomes and limitations: Estimates of diversity drawn from one million T cells were considered underestimates. No conclusive comparison of naive versus antigen-experienced cells was possible with unsorted PBMCs. The fall in TCR beta diversity per million T cells was roughly linear with age.

A second 7 to 11 cycle PCR used barcoded and J-beta primers. Through a template-switch adaptor with 12 random nucleotides, each cDNA molecule received a tag. TCRdb itself ran the 5' RACE reads through MiXCR, one entry per CDR3 protein. The table includes just under 900,000 distinct CDR3 sequences, more than 25% detected once. In the case of this clonotype: Its antigen is currently unknown.

The sequenced sample was blood. The receptor was isolated from a woman older than 75 in good health.

The CDR3 sequence: CASSLGYGDGADYGYTF. The CDR3 coding sequence is TGTGCCAGCAGCTTAGGATATGGAGACGGGGCCGACTATGGCTACACCTTC. The rearrangement uses TRBV7-2 and TRBJ1-2, with D tentatively TRBD1 (5 bases). This CDR3 comprises 17 residues. The V end was cut by 1 base, the J end by 3 bases, with 18 bases between. Per germline, CDR1 SGHTA and CDR2 FQGNSA.